A selection of T cell receptor beta chains follows, all from one sample in a study of T cells in Graves' hyperthyroidism and ophthalmopathy. TCRdb re-called the multiplex PCR reads through MiXCR, storing one row per CDR3 protein. The sample carries 650,000 to 800,000 distinct CDR3 sequences, about 45% recorded once. Sequenced input: peripheral blood or thyroid tissue (not recorded which). The source is an adult man with Graves' disease, either hyperthyroidism or ophthalmopathy (not recorded which). Both conserved end residues are part of each CDR3. The D gene is left open where the match is weak. Size values are once, few and many counts, or a class for expanded clones, and some rows have none.

D gene: -
J gene: TRBJ2-2
V gene: TRBV7-9
clone size: -
CDR3 DNA: TGTGCCAGCACCATTGACGGGGGGCCAGGCGGGGAGCTGTTTTTT
CDR3 protein: CASTIDGGPGGELFF

D gene: -
J gene: TRBJ1-1
V gene: TRBV29-1
clone size: few
CDR3 DNA: TGCAGCGTTCGCACAACTATGAACACTGAAGCTTTCTTT
CDR3 protein: CSVRTTMNTEAFF

D gene: -
J gene: TRBJ1-4
V gene: TRBV5-1
clone size: many
CDR3 DNA: TGCGCCAGCAGCTTGAGTGGCGGGTCACTGTTTTTT
CDR3 protein: CASSLSGGSLFF

D gene: TRBD1
J gene: TRBJ2-2
V gene: TRBV7-6
clone size: -
CDR3 DNA: TGTGCCAGCAGCTTTACAGGGGCCGGGGAGCTGTTTTTT
CDR3 protein: CASSFTGAGELFF

D gene: -
J gene: TRBJ1-1
V gene: TRBV2
clone size: many
CDR3 DNA: TGTGCCAGCACCACAGACCTGAACACTGAAGCTTTCTTT
CDR3 protein: CASTTDLNTEAFF

D gene: TRBD1
J gene: TRBJ1-6
V gene: TRBV9
clone size: -
CDR3 DNA: TGTGCCAGCAGCGCCGGGACAGGAGTTTTTTCACCCCTCCACTTT
CDR3 protein: CASSAGTGVFSPLHF

D gene: TRBD2
J gene: TRBJ2-6
V gene: TRBV20-1
clone size: few
CDR3 DNA: TGCAGTGCTCTCCGAGCGGGGATGAGCTCTGGGGCCAACGTCCTGACTTTC
CDR3 protein: CSALRAGMSSGANVLTF

D gene: TRBD2
J gene: TRBJ2-7
V gene: TRBV24-1
clone size: many
CDR3 DNA: TGTGCCACCAGGACTAGCGGGAGCGACGAGCAGTACTTC
CDR3 protein: CATRTSGSDEQYF

D gene: -
J gene: TRBJ2-2
V gene: TRBV5-1
clone size: -
CDR3 DNA: TGCGCCAGCAGCTTGATTGAGCTAGCGAACACCGGGGAGCTGTTTTTT
CDR3 protein: CASSLIELANTGELFF

D gene: -
J gene: TRBJ1-6
V gene: TRBV13
clone size: -
CDR3 DNA: TGTGCCAGCAGCTTAGGATCGGGGGAAAGAGAATCACCCCTCCACTTT
CDR3 protein: CASSLGSGERESPLHF

D gene: -
J gene: TRBJ2-7
V gene: TRBV2
clone size: few
CDR3 DNA: TGTGCCAGCAGTGAAGCCGGGAGAACCTACGAGCAGTACTTC
CDR3 protein: CASSEAGRTYEQYF

D gene: -
J gene: TRBJ2-7
V gene: TRBV2
clone size: many
CDR3 DNA: TGTGCCGCCGGAGGGAATCTTGGCGACGAGCAGTACTTC
CDR3 protein: CAAGGNLGDEQYF

D gene: -
J gene: TRBJ1-3
V gene: TRBV14
clone size: -
CDR3 DNA: TGTGCCAGCAGCCAAGATCGACAGAGCTCTGTAAACACCATATATTTT
CDR3 protein: CASSQDRQSSVNTIYF

D gene: -
J gene: TRBJ1-1
V gene: TRBV7-8
clone size: many
CDR3 DNA: TGTGCCAGCGGCAGGGCAATGAACACTGAAGCTTTCTTT
CDR3 protein: CASGRAMNTEAFF

D gene: -
J gene: TRBJ1-5
V gene: TRBV10-3
clone size: many
CDR3 DNA: TGTGCCATCAGTGAAGTGGGGGCCGGCAATCAGCCCCAGCATTTT
CDR3 protein: CAISEVGAGNQPQHF

D gene: -
J gene: TRBJ2-7
V gene: TRBV7-9
clone size: -
CDR3 DNA: TGTGCCAGCAGCTCGTCAGGGGTCTCCTACGAGCAGTACTTC
CDR3 protein: CASSSSGVSYEQYF